The 10 T cell receptor beta chains below were found in one sample sequenced in a study of cytomegalovirus exposure and HLA in healthy donors. The PCR contained 60 Vbeta and 13 Jbeta primers. Using immunoSEQ multiplex PCR, the repertoire was profiled, and TCRdb retains in-frame clones only, with some absent. The sample lists about 140,000 clones, roughly 70% occurring once. The sample taken for sequencing was PBMCs. These receptors all come from a man aged 30 to 45 in good health and CMV-seropositive.

This clone has a handful of counts. The chain uses TRBV13 and TRBJ1-1; the D is unclear. The germline CDR1 and CDR2 sequences are PRHDT and FYEKMQ (reference sequence). Trimming shortened V by 5 bases and J by 5 bases, and 15 bases separated the two germline ends. The CDR3 has 14 amino acids. This CDR3 is CASSVSDTSTEAFF. In nucleotides, the CDR3 is TGTGCCAGCAGCGTCAGTGACACTTCTACTGAAGCTTTCTTT.

The chain uses TRBV28 and TRBJ2-5; 8 nucleotides agree with TRBD2. The CDR3 covers 16 residues. Trimming cost V 0 bases and J 3 bases; bases outside gene matches: 6. Germline V lookup: CDR1 MDHEN, CDR2 SYDVKM. CDR3 sequence: CASSLWGGAGEETQYF. Written as DNA, the CDR3 is TGTGCCAGCAGTTTATGGGGGGGAGCGGGAGAAGAGACCCAGTACTTC.

This clone was seen a few times. This chain connects TRBV7-2 to TRBJ1-2, with 11 bases identical to TRBD1. Germline V gene data show CDR1 as SGHTA and CDR2 as FQGNSA. Trimming removed 5 bases from V and 2 bases from J; junction bases left unmatched: 7. The CDR3 extends over 16 amino acids. CDR3 nucleotides: TGTGCCAGCAGCCTCGACTGGGACAGGGGGAACTATGGCTACACCTTC. Its translation: CASSLDWDRGNYGYTF. Based on the CDR3 plus reference TRBV7-2 and TRBJ1-2, the full variable domain is GAGVSQSPSNKVTEKGKDVELRCDPISGHTALYWYRQSLGQGLEFLIYFQGNSAPDKSGLPSDRFSAERTGGSVSTLTIQRTQQEDSAVYLCASSLDWDRGNYGYTFGSGTRLTVV.

The rearrangement links TRBV10-3 to TRBJ1-2; D is ambiguous. This CDR3 comprises 13 residues. CDR1 and CDR2 from the germline V gene are ENHRY and SYGVKD. V was shortened by 2 bases and J by 5 bases, with 9 bases between the two germline ends. The CDR3 loop reads CAISEQEAYGYTF. Here the CDR3 DNA reads TGTGCCATCAGTGAGCAGGAAGCATATGGCTACACCTTC.

The chain is built from TRBV5-1 and TRBJ2-7; D possibly corresponds to TRBD2 (6 bases). Trimming left V 4 bases short and J 3 bases short, with 17 bases between. The CDR3 loop spans 15 amino acids. Germline CDR1 reads SGHRS; CDR2 reads YFSETQ. The CDR3 bases are TGCGCCAGCAGCCAGACCGGGACTGGGATCTACGAGCAGTACTTC. Translation: CASSQTGTGIYEQYF. The full variable domain, with the rest looked up from reference TRBV5-1 and TRBJ2-7, is KAGVTQTPRYLIKTRGQQVTLSCSPISGHRSVSWYQQTPGQGLQFLFEYFSETQRNKGNFPGRFSGRQFSNSRSEMNVSTLELGDSALYLCASSQTGTGIYEQYFGPGTRLTVT.

This clone was seen a few times. This chain connects TRBV19 to TRBJ2-3; 8 bases are shared with TRBD1. This CDR3 comprises 17 residues. Germline V gene data show CDR1 as LNHDA and CDR2 as SQIVND (reference sequence). Losses at the gene ends were 3 bases for V and 4 bases for J; bases not matched to a gene: 12. The DNA for the CDR3 is TGTGCCAGTAGTATTCAGCAGGGGGCAGGTATAGCAGATACGCAGTATTTT. Its translation: CASSIQQGAGIADTQYF. Drawing the rest from reference TRBV19 and TRBJ2-3, the complete variable domain is DGGITQSPKYLFRKEGQNVTLSCEQNLNHDAMYWYRQDPGQGLRLIYYSQIVNDFQKGDIAEGYSVSREKKESFPLTVTSAQKNPTAFYLCASSIQQGAGIADTQYFGPGTRLTVL.

This clone was found a few times. The gene calls are TRBV15 and TRBJ1-1; perhaps TRBD1 as D (5 bases). The germline V gene encodes CDR1 LNHNV and CDR2 YYDKDF (reference sequence). V dropped 1 base and J dropped 3 bases, with 9 bases sitting between them. This CDR3 is built from 14 residues. CDR3 amino acids: CATSRGSRDTEAFF. The CDR3 DNA follows: TGTGCCACCAGCAGAGGTTCCAGGGACACTGAAGCTTTCTTT. Full variable domain (remainder filled in from reference TRBV15 and TRBJ1-1): DAMVIQNPRYQVTQFGKPVTLSCSQTLNHNVMYWYQQKSSQAPKLLFHYYDKDFNNEADTPDNFQSRRPNTSFCFLDIRSPGLGDTAMYLCATSRGSRDTEAFFGQGTRLTVV.

The rearrangement uses TRBV19 and TRBJ1-4; D unclear. The V end lost 4 bases, the J end lost 4 bases, and 7 bases lay between the germline ends. This CDR3 is built from 13 residues. Germline-derived CDR1 and CDR2 are LNHDA and SQIVND (reference sequence). Here the CDR3 reads CASSRQRNEKLFF. DNA of the CDR3: TGTGCCAGTAGTAGGCAGCGTAATGAAAAACTGTTTTTT.

This chain uses TRBV9 with TRBJ2-3; the match to TRBD2 covers 7 bases. After removal of 3 bases from V and 1 base from J, the junction contained 5 bases not matched to a gene. In germline, CDR1 is SGDLS, CDR2 YYNGEE. CDR3 length equals 15 residues. The chain's CDR3 is CASSASSGRTDTQYF. Written as DNA, the CDR3 is TGTGCCAGCAGCGCGTCTAGCGGCCGCACAGATACGCAGTATTTT.

This clone has ten or more counts. The V and J genes are TRBV2 and TRBJ2-2; no definite D call. CDR1 and CDR2 from the germline V gene are SNHLY and FYNNEI. CDR3 length equals 12 residues. Trimming removed 9 bases at V and 8 bases at J, with 13 bases between. DNA of the CDR3: TGTGCCAGTCAACTGCTTTTGGGGGAGCTGTTTTTT. Its translation is CASQLLLGELFF.